These 16 T cell receptor beta chains came from one sample sequenced in a study of CD8 T cells in Susac syndrome. Roughly 0.45 to 1 ug RNA was reverse transcribed with random hexamers. In TCRdb, the immunoSEQ multiplex PCR reads were re-called with MiXCR into one record per CDR3 protein. The sample records about 180,000 distinct CDR3 sequences, under 95% being singletons. Sequenced material: CD4+ T cells from PBMCs. The receptor set was obtained from a human donor with Susac syndrome.

This sequence joins TRBV27 and TRBJ1-5, with a possible D match to TRBD1 (5 bases). Germline V CDR1 and CDR2: MNHEY, SMNVEV (reference sequence). The CDR3 contains 12 residues. V was cut by 8 bases and J by 6 bases, with 11 bases left in between. The CDR3 DNA reads as TGTGCCAGCCGAGGGGAGGGTCAGCCCCAGCATTTT. It specifies CASRGEGQPQHF.

CDR3 region: CASSPRGGFHNEQFF. In DNA, the CDR3 is TGTGCCAGCAGCCCAAGAGGGGGTTTTCACAATGAGCAGTTCTTC. This sequence joins TRBV12-3 or TRBV12-4 and TRBJ2-1; the D gene is possibly TRBD1 (6 bases). The V end was cut by 6 bases, the J end by 5 bases, with 17 bases between. The CDR3 is 15 residues long.

This clonotype was found a few times. V gene TRBV29-1 combines with J gene TRBJ1-2; D ambiguous. CDR1 is SQVTM and CDR2 is ANQGSEA in the germline V gene. Trimming stripped 4 bases from V and 0 bases from J, with 6 bases between. The length of the CDR3 is 12 residues. CDR3 sequence reads: CSVADTNYGYTF. In nucleotides, the CDR3 is TGCAGCGTTGCTGATACTAACTATGGCTACACCTTC.

This sequence joins TRBV6-2 or TRBV6-3 and TRBJ2-7; possibly TRBD1 for D (6 bases). This CDR3 has 14 amino acids. V gave up 7 bases and J gave up 1 base, with 14 bases separating them. CDR1 and CDR2 (germline): MNHEY, SVGEGT. The CDR3 bases are TGTGCCAGCATTTCCGGGACACCGTCCTACGAGCAGTACTTC. This gives the protein CASISGTPSYEQYF.

The rearrangement uses TRBV6-5 and TRBJ2-6; D might be TRBD1 (7 bases). In germline, CDR1 is MNHEY, CDR2 SVGAGI. The length of the CDR3 is 19 residues. V lost 4 bases and J lost 0, with 19 bases in between. For the CDR3, the DNA is TGTGCCAGCAGTTCGAAGGGGGCGGGATCCCCCTCTGGGGCCAACGTCCTGACTTTC. This encodes CASSSKGAGSPSGANVLTF.

The V call is TRBV6-5, the J call TRBJ1-6, with TRBD1 matching over 8 bases. The germline gives CDR1 MNHEY, CDR2 SVGAGI. V was clipped by 0 bases and J by 10 bases; unmatched bases: 8. The CDR3 consists of 16 residues. The DNA for the CDR3 is TGTGCCAGCAGTTACTCTTCGACAGGGGCGAGGTCACCCCTCCACTTT. Protein product: CASSYSSTGARSPLHF.

This chain connects TRBV30 to TRBJ1-1, with 9 nucleotides matching TRBD1. Germline CDR1 GTSNPN, CDR2 SVGIG (reference sequence). The length of the CDR3 is 13 residues. V trimming: 5 bases; J trimming: 3 bases; junction bases outside the gene matches: 4. CDR3 in amino acids: CAWAQGAYTEAFF. Written as DNA, the CDR3 is TGTGCCTGGGCACAGGGGGCCTACACTGAAGCTTTCTTT. Together with reference TRBV30 and TRBJ1-1, the CDR3 gives the full variable domain: SQTIHQWPATLVQPVGSPLSLECTVEGTSNPNLYWYRQAAGRGLQLLFYSVGIGQISSEVPQNLSASRPQDRQFILSSKKLLLSDSGFYLCAWAQGAYTEAFFGQGTRLTVV.

The V call is TRBV5-1, the J call TRBJ2-1; 10 nucleotides line up with TRBD1. The trim removed 4 bases at V and 8 bases at J, leaving 3 bases unmatched. Germline V lookup: CDR1 SGHRS, CDR2 YFSETQ. The CDR3 is made up of 13 amino acids. This CDR3 is CASSIGQGDEQFF. CDR3 nucleotide sequence: TGCGCCAGCAGCATAGGACAGGGGGATGAGCAGTTCTTC. The variable domain in full, completed from reference TRBV5-1 and TRBJ2-1, reads KAGVTQTPRYLIKTRGQQVTLSCSPISGHRSVSWYQQTPGQGLQFLFEYFSETQRNKGNFPGRFSGRQFSNSRSEMNVSTLELGDSALYLCASSIGQGDEQFFGPGTRLTVL.

The chain uses TRBV12-3 or TRBV12-4 and TRBJ2-2; 8 bases line up with TRBD1. The length of the CDR3 is 15 residues. The trim removed 7 bases at V and 5 bases at J, leaving 9 bases unmatched. The CDR3 coding sequence is TGTGCCAGCATCCCGGACAGGGCGAGGACCGGGGAGCTGTTTTTT. This sequence encodes CASIPDRARTGELFF.

The J gene is TRBJ2-6, the V gene TRBV5-4; D uncertain. The germline gives CDR1 SGHNT, CDR2 YYREEE (reference sequence). The CDR3 is 18 amino acids. V dropped 0 bases and J dropped 0 bases, with 13 bases sitting between them. This chain's CDR3 is CASSLAFVDNSGANVLTF. As DNA, the CDR3 is TGTGCCAGCAGCTTGGCCTTTGTCGACAACTCTGGGGCCAACGTCCTGACTTTC.

The rearrangement uses TRBV30 and TRBJ2-3; no definite D call. This CDR3 region has 11 residues. The V and J ends lost 1 base and 5 bases respectively, with 4 bases between them. Germline CDR1 and CDR2: GTSNPN and SVGIG (reference sequence). The CDR3 here is CAWSGKDTQYF. CDR3 coding DNA: TGTGCCTGGAGTGGCAAAGATACGCAGTATTTT.

V gene TRBV2 combines with J gene TRBJ1-5; possible D gene TRBD1, 5 bases. The germline V gene has CDR1 SNHLY and CDR2 FYNNEI. This CDR3 region has 12 residues. Trimming pared 8 bases from V and 5 bases from J, leaving 10 bases between. In DNA, the CDR3 is TGTGCCAGCGGGGCGGGGGATCAGCCCCAGCATTTT. Protein: CASGAGDQPQHF.

This clonotype was detected only once. The chain carries TRBV23-1 and TRBJ1-2; weak D call: TRBD1 (6 bases). TRBV23-1 is annotated as an ORF whose role is uncertain. V lost 2 bases, J lost 3 bases, and 16 bases lay in between. CDR3 size: 16 residues. The CDR3: CASSQPPGGRYYGYTF. The DNA for the CDR3 is TGCGCCAGCAGTCAACCGCCGGGGGGCAGATACTATGGCTACACCTTC.

The chain recombines TRBV30 with TRBJ2-3; unclear D gene. There are 11 residues in the CDR3. Germline values: CDR1 GTSNPN, CDR2 SVGIG (reference sequence). The V and J ends lost 1 base and 4 bases respectively, with 3 bases between them. The CDR3 here is CAWSEADTQYF. CDR3 nucleotides: TGTGCCTGGAGTGAGGCAGATACGCAGTATTTT.

This clonotype was observed once. The J gene is TRBJ1-1, the V gene TRBV6-6; the D is unclear. The germline gives CDR1 MNHNY, CDR2 SVGAGI (reference sequence). The CDR3 has 11 amino acids. The V gene lost 5 bases and the J gene lost 6 bases, with 7 bases spanning the gap. CDR3 in amino acids: CASSPNAEAFF. The CDR3 nucleotides read TGTGCCAGCAGTCCCAACGCTGAAGCTTTCTTT.

The rearrangement uses TRBV20-1 and TRBJ2-3; TRBD2 matches 9 bases. The germline CDR1 and CDR2 sequences are DFQATT and SNEGSKA (reference sequence). The CDR3 totals 14 residues. The trim removed 7 bases at V and 2 bases at J, leaving 7 bases unmatched. The CDR3 coding sequence is TGCAGTGGGCACGCGGGGGGGTCCACAGATACGCAGTATTTT. Its translation: CSGHAGGSTDTQYF.